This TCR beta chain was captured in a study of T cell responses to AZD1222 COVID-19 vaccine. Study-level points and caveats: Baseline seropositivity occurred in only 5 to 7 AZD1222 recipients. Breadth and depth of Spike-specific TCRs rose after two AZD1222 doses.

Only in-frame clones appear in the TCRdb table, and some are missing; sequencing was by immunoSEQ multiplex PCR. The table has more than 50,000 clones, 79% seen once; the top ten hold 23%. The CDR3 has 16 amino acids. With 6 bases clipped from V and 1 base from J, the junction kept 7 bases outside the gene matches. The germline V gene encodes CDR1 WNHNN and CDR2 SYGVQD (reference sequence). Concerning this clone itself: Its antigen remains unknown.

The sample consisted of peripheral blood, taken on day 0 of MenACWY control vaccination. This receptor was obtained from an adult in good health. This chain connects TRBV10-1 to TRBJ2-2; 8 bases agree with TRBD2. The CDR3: CASSSGSDLNTGELFF. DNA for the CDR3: TGCGCCAGCAGCAGCGGGAGTGATTTGAACACCGGGGAGCTGTTTTTT.